Only a few counts were recorded for the clone carrying this T cell receptor beta chain. The CDR3 runs to 13 residues. Per germline, CDR1 DFQATT and CDR2 SNEGSKA (reference sequence). V shed 6 bases and J shed 2 bases, with 13 bases lying between them. TCRdb processed the RT-PCR reads anew with MiXCR; each CDR3 protein has one entry. This table holds hundreds of thousands of distinct CDR3 sequences, 14% found once. The sequenced sample was memory CD4+ T cells from blood. The chain couples TRBV20-1 to TRBJ2-5, with D uncertain. This clonotype was sampled from a female donor in good health, serving as a healthy control. The CDR3, as DNA: TGCAGTGCCCCCCGCGAAGGGCAAGAGACCCAGTACTTC. Protein: CSAPREGQETQYF.